One sample yielded the 7 T cell receptor beta chains listed below, sequenced in a study of T cells in Graves' hyperthyroidism and ophthalmopathy. Amplified TCR beta CDR3 regions came from RNA transcripts. Using the HTBI primer set, a first-round RT-PCR was run on the TCR CDR3. TCRdb called the multiplex PCR reads again in MiXCR, with one record for every CDR3 protein. This sample has fewer than 450,000 distinct CDR3 sequences, with roughly 13% found just once. Sequenced material: blood. The receptors come from a man aged 50-59 years with Graves' ophthalmopathy.

This clonotype was detected many times. The CDR3 nucleotides read TGTGCCAGCTCACCTAGACAGGGGCTCCAAGAGACCCAGTACTTC. Protein sequence: CASSPRQGLQETQYF. This chain connects TRBV18 to TRBJ2-5; 8 bases line up with TRBD1. CDR1 and CDR2 (germline): KGHSH, LQKENI. Unmatched junction bases numbered 4, after V lost 3 bases and J lost 1 base. The CDR3 is 15 residues long.

There are many counts of this clonotype. The V call is TRBV28, the J call TRBJ2-5; D is tentatively TRBD1 or TRBD2 (5 bases each). Germline lookup yields CDR1 MDHEN and CDR2 SYDVKM. The ends were cut back, 2 bases at V and 5 bases at J, with 9 bases in the middle. The CDR3 sequence is 13 residues long. In DNA form, the CDR3 reads TGTGCCAGCAGTTTAGGGGGAGCGGAGACCCAGTACTTC. Protein: CASSLGGAETQYF.

This clonotype came up many times. The chain combines TRBV29-1 with TRBJ2-7; 7 bases fit TRBD2. Unmatched junction bases numbered 8, after V lost 7 bases and J lost 5 bases. The CDR3 has 12 amino acids. CDR1 and CDR2 (germline): SQVTM, ANQGSEA. The CDR3 nucleotides read TGCAGCGCGGATGAGGGAGGGAACGAGCAGTACTTC. Translating gives CSADEGGNEQYF.

This clonotype was recorded at least ten times. The V gene is TRBV11-2, the J gene TRBJ2-7; 7 bases map to TRBD1. The V segment lost 3 bases and the J segment 2 bases; nucleotides outside the gene matches: 7. This CDR3 spans 15 amino acids. CDR1 is SGHAT, CDR2 FQNNGV, per germline. This CDR3 reads CASSFAGTAAYEQYF. DNA of the CDR3: TGTGCCAGCAGCTTCGCCGGGACAGCAGCCTACGAGCAGTACTTC.

This clonotype was counted many times. V is TRBV6-7 and J is TRBJ2-3; D is perhaps TRBD2 (6 bases). TRBV6-7 is an open reading frame, and its role is uncertain. Between the trimmed V and J ends, which lost 4 bases and 4 bases, there was a span of 15 bases. The CDR3 extends over 15 amino acids. CDR3 nucleotides: TGTGCCAGCAGTTGCGGGGCAGGGTCTCCAGATACGCAGTATTTT. Amino acid sequence: CASSCGAGSPDTQYF.

This clonotype was counted ten times or more. The chain links TRBV20-1 to TRBJ2-7, with 8 positions matching TRBD2. Looked up from germline, CDR1 is DFQATT and CDR2 is SNEGSKA (reference sequence). V lost 1 base, J lost 7 bases, and 9 bases stayed unmatched. The CDR3 is made up of 14 amino acids. The CDR3 DNA sequence: TGCAGTGCTAGAGTTGCGGGAGGCGTAGGGGAGCAGTACTTC. Protein product: CSARVAGGVGEQYF.

This clonotype has at least ten counts. The V call is TRBV2, the J call TRBJ2-1; 8 bases match TRBD2. CDR3 length equals 18 residues. V trimming: 3 bases; J trimming: 2 bases; junction bases outside the gene matches: 12. CDR1 is SNHLY, CDR2 FYNNEI, per germline. The CDR3, as DNA: TGTGCCAGCAGTGACATTTTGGGCGGGAGGCCCACCTACAATGAGCAGTTCTTC. Amino acid sequence: CASSDILGGRPTYNEQFF. Based on the CDR3 plus reference TRBV2 and TRBJ2-1, the full variable domain is EPEVTQTPSHQVTQMGQEVILRCVPISNHLYFYWYRQILGQKVEFLVSFYNNEISEKSEIFDDQFSVERPDGSNFTLKIRSTKLEDSAMYFCASSDILGGRPTYNEQFFGPGTRLTVL.